What follows describes a single TCR beta chain. The donors were part of the validation cohort of 120 or so subjects. That cohort was separate from the first cohort, which comprised some 670 subjects. The data stem from a study of cytomegalovirus exposure and HLA in healthy donors. Method: immunoSEQ multiplex PCR; TCRdb's copy keeps in-frame clones and lacks some. Of 250,000 to 350,000 clones in the sample, approximately 86% are singletons; the top ten hold approximately 1.1%. CDR3 length: 15 amino acids. Per germline, CDR1 SGHVS and CDR2 FQNEAQ. V lost 5 bases, J lost 0 bases, and 13 bases lay in between.

This receptor was obtained from a woman aged 30 to 39 in good health and CMV-seropositive. The material sequenced was PBMCs. The chain couples TRBV7-8 to TRBJ1-1; D unclear. CDR3 sequence: CASSPPGRLNTEAFF. The CDR3, as DNA: TGTGCCAGCAGCCCCCCCGGGCGGCTGAACACTGAAGCTTTCTTT.